A selection of T cell receptor beta chains follows, all from one sample in a study of CD8+CD57+ T cells in acquired aplastic anemia. TCRdb re-called the reads with MiXCR, one entry per CDR3 protein. The sample contains about 130,000 distinct CDR3 sequences, less than 45% of which appear only once. Sequenced input: sorted CD4+, CD8+, or CD8+CD57+ T cells (not recorded which) from PBMCs. These receptors were collected from a human donor in good health, serving as a control. Both conserved end residues are part of each CDR3. Each record gives: V gene, J gene, D gene, clone size, CDR3 DNA, CDR3 protein. D genes are given only for firm matches. Clone sizes are given selectively: once, few, many, or a class where the clone is expanded.

>TRBV5-1|TRBJ2-1|TRBD1|once
TGCGCCAGCAGCCAGGCTAGACAGGGAAGAGGCAATGAGCAGTTCTTC
CASSQARQGRGNEQFF
>TRBV5-1|TRBJ2-3|.|.
TGCGCCAGCAGCCTCGGGACTCCCACCGCAGATACGCAGTATTTT
CASSLGTPTADTQYF
>TRBV19|TRBJ1-2|TRBD1|few
TGTACCAGTAGGCAAGGGGACAGGGATCACACCTTC
CTSRQGDRDHTF
>TRBV14|TRBJ1-4|.|many
TGTGCCAGCAGCCCATCTCCACTGGGCGAAAAACTGTTTTTT
CASSPSPLGEKLFF
>TRBV20-1|TRBJ2-5|TRBD1|.
TGCAGTGCTAGGGACAGGGGGAGTGAGACCCAGTACTTC
CSARDRGSETQYF
>TRBV5-8|TRBJ1-2|.|few
TGTGCCAGCAGCTACGGCTATGGCTACACCTTC
CASSYGYGYTF
>TRBV6-1|TRBJ2-1|.|many
TGTGCCAGCAGTGTACGGGAAACCCACAATGAGCAGTTCTTC
CASSVRETHNEQFF
>TRBV2|TRBJ2-3|.|.
TGTGCCAGCAGGGGGGCAGGAGATACGCAGTATTTT
CASRGAGDTQYF
>TRBV19|TRBJ1-6|.|.
TGTGCCAGTACCCCCCTTGGACAGATCACTTCACCCCTCCACTTT
CASTPLGQITSPLHF
>TRBV12-5|TRBJ2-3|TRBD2|many
TGTGCTAGTGGTTTGGGGCGGGGGGTGCCCGGAGCAGATACGCAGTATTTT
CASGLGRGVPGADTQYF
>TRBV7-2|TRBJ2-3|TRBD2|many
TGTGCCAGCAGCGTACTAGCGGGGGGCCTCCCTGATACGCAGTATTTT
CASSVLAGGLPDTQYF
>TRBV2|TRBJ2-2|TRBD1|.
TGTGCCAGCAGGGCCGGGACAGGGAACACCGGGGAGCTGTTTTTT
CASRAGTGNTGELFF
>TRBV7-6|TRBJ2-2|.|.
TGTGCCAGCAGCTTAGTTTCAGGGAACACCGGGGAGCTGTTTTTT
CASSLVSGNTGELFF
>TRBV24-1|TRBJ1-2|TRBD1|.
TGTGCCACCAGTGATTTAGACAGGGACGGCTACACCTTC
CATSDLDRDGYTF
>TRBV14|TRBJ2-2|.|.
TGTGCCAGCAGCCAGTTTGGGGAGCTGTTTTTT
CASSQFGELFF
>TRBV5-4|TRBJ2-3|TRBD1|.
TGTGCCAGCAGCTTGGCGGGACAGGGAGTAGTAAAGGGTACGCAGTATTTT
CASSLAGQGVVKGTQYF
>TRBV6-1|TRBJ2-5|TRBD2|.
TGTGCCAGCAGTAGTGAGCTTAGGGGGAGACTAGCGGCCCAAGGGACCCAGTACTTC
CASSSELRGRLAAQGTQYF